The 3 T cell receptor beta chains below all came from one sample that was sequenced in a study of PD-1 blockade in classical Hodgkin lymphoma. Sequenced by immunoSEQ multiplex PCR; TCRdb stores in-frame clones only, minus some. The sample records some 70,000 clones, roughly 93% being singletons. Time point noted: newly diagnosed, previously untreated cHL patient sample. Sequencing was performed on peripheral blood mononuclear cells (PBMCs). The receptors were sampled from a human donor with classical Hodgkin lymphoma.

The chain recombines TRBV7-6 with TRBJ2-1; a weak D match, TRBD1 (5 bases). CDR3 length: 17 residues. CDR1 SGHVS and CDR2 FNYEAQ come from the germline V gene. V was clipped by 1 base and J by 4 bases, with 17 bases between them. In DNA, the CDR3 is TGTGCCAGCAGCTTAGAAGTGGTAGGGGCTAGGTACAATGAGCAGTTCTTC. Protein product: CASSLEVVGARYNEQFF.

The rearrangement links TRBV27 to TRBJ1-2; TRBD1 might be the D (6 bases). V lost 3 bases and J 8 bases, leaving 13 bases between the germline ends. The CDR3 totals 13 residues. Germline V CDR1 and CDR2: MNHEY, SMNVEV (reference sequence). The CDR3 protein is CASSFRGAVGYTF. CDR3 bases: TGTGCCAGCAGTTTTCGGGGGGCGGTGGGCTACACCTTC.

V usage is TRBV4-1 and J usage is TRBJ1-2, with TRBD1 matching 9 bases. CDR3 length: 16 amino acids. Germline assignment: CDR1 MGHRA and CDR2 YSYEKL. J lost 9 bases, V lost 0 bases, and 11 bases had no gene match. CDR3 residues: CASSQDRTGALSSYTF. DNA of the CDR3: TGCGCCAGCAGCCAAGATCGGACAGGGGCGCTTAGTAGCTACACCTTC.